This T cell receptor (beta chain) was observed in a study of identical twins. TCRdb itself ran the 5' RACE reads through MiXCR, one entry per CDR3 protein. The sample shows 700,000 or so distinct CDR3 sequences, 21% of them seen only once. Germline CDR1 is MNHEY and CDR2 is SVGAGI. The CDR3 has 14 amino acids. V lost 2 bases, J lost 1 base, and 8 bases lay in between. The same data also went into a second study, on T cells expressing NK-cell markers.

This chain joins TRBV6-5 and TRBJ1-1; D may be TRBD1 (5 bases). This TCR came from a woman younger than 30 in good health. Sequencing was done on a sample of PBMCs. CDR3 sequence: CASSYIDRNTEAFF. The CDR3 DNA reads as TGTGCCAGCAGTTACATCGACAGGAACACTGAAGCTTTCTTT.